The T cell receptor (beta chain) under discussion was sequenced for a study of human T cells and chemical hapten exposure. The overall study: Skin on the upper inner arm, roughly 2 cm by roughly 2 cm in size, was sensitized with 2% DPC. Small pooled library volume differences chiefly drove per-sample TCR yield variation.

The CDR3 is 15 residues long. Trimming cost V 6 bases and J 1 base, with 14 bases left between them. Time point defined: patch test 3, about 24 weeks after DPC sensitization. Treatment given: therapeutic diphenylcyclopropenone sensitization with weekly scalp DPC. Those who donated were patients with alopecia, 18 to 70 years of age, and suitable for DPC. This clonotype turned up a few times. The library put unique molecular identifiers onto individual cDNA molecules. TCRdb passed the RACE reads through MiXCR, listing each CDR3 protein once. The sample includes about 160,000 distinct CDR3 sequences, 25% to 35% of them seen just once.

The sequence came from a woman under 30 with alopecia areata. Some clones in this sample may be carry-over from other donors' samples. The sample consisted of whole blood, taken in connection with sensitization to the hapten diphenylcyclopropenone (DPC). This rearrangement joins TRBV12-3 or TRBV12-4 to TRBJ2-3, with D unclear. In DNA form, the CDR3 reads TGTGCCAGCAGCCGAATTGGGTCGGGCACAGATACGCAGTATTTT. It yields the protein CASSRIGSGTDTQYF.